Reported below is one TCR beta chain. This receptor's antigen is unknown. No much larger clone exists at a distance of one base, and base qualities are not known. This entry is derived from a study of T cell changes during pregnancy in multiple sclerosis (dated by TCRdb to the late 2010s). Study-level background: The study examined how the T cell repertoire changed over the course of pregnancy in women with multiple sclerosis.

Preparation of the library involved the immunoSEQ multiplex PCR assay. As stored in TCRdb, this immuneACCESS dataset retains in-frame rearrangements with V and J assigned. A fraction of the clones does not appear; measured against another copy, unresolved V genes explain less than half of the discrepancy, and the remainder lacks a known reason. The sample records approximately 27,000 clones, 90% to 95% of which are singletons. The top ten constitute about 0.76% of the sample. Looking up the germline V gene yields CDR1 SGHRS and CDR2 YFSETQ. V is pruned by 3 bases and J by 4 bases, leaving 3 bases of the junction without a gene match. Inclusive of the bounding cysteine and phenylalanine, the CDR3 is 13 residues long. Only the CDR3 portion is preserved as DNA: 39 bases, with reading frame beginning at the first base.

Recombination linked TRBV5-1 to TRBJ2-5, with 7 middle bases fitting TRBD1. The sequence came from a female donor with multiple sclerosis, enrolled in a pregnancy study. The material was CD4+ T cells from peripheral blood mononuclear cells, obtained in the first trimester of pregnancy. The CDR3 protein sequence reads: CASSSHRGETQYF. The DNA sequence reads TGCGCCAGCAGCTCTCACAGGGGAGAGACCCAGTACTTC.